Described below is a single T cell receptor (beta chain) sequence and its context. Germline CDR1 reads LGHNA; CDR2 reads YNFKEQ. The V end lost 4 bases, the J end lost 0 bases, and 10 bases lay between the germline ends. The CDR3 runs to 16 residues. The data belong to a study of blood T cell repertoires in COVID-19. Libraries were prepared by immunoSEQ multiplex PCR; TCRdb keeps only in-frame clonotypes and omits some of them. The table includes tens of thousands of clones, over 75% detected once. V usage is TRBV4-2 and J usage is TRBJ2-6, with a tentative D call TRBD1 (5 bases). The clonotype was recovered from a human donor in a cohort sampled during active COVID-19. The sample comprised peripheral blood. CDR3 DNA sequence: TGTGCCAGCAGCCGAGCGACAGCCTCTGGGGCCAACGTCCTGACTTTC. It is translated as CASSRATASGANVLTF.